This is a list of T cell receptor beta chains from one sample in a study of beta chain features in type 1 diabetes. TCRdb's copy holds only in-frame clones and misses some; the assay was immunoSEQ multiplex PCR. The repertoire holds around 400,000 clones, roughly 16% seen once, with under 0.02% in the top ten. Material for sequencing was naive CD4+ T cells from blood. Receptor source: a woman under 30 in good health. Each CDR3 is given with its conserved first and last residue. A D gene is named only where the DNA matches it firmly. Expanded clones are given a class, and other clones once, few, many or no size at all.

clone size,J gene,V gene,D gene,CDR3 DNA,CDR3 protein
-,TRBJ2-3,TRBV7-2,TRBD1,TGTGCCAGCAGCTTTGACAGGGGGCCAGATACGCAGTATTTT,CASSFDRGPDTQYF
-,TRBJ2-1,TRBV20-1,TRBD1,TGCAGTATGACAGGGTACAATGAGCAGTTCTTC,CSMTGYNEQFF
-,TRBJ2-7,TRBV7-9,TRBD1,TGTGCCAGCAGCGAGGACAGGGGGTCCTACGAGCAGTACTTC,CASSEDRGSYEQYF
-,TRBJ2-1,TRBV30,TRBD2,TGTGCCTGGAGTCCACTAGCGGGAGGGTACAATGAGCAGTTCTTC,CAWSPLAGGYNEQFF
-,TRBJ1-5,TRBV9,-,TGTGCCAGCAGCTCGGGGAATAGCAATCAGCCCCAGCATTTT,CASSSGNSNQPQHF
-,TRBJ2-7,TRBV7-2,TRBD2,TGTGCCAGCAGTCCCCCGGGACTAGCGCCCGAGCAGTACTTC,CASSPPGLAPEQYF
-,TRBJ2-1,TRBV15,-,TGTGCCACCAGCAGAGATAGATTGAGTGAGCAGTTCTTC,CATSRDRLSEQFF
few,TRBJ2-1,TRBV2,TRBD1,TGTGCCAGCAGTGTGCGGGACAGGGCTAACAATGAGCAGTTCTTC,CASSVRDRANNEQFF
few,TRBJ2-3,TRBV29-1,TRBD2,TGCAGCTTCCGGACTAGCGGGAGAAGGTTAGATACGCAGTATTTT,CSFRTSGRRLDTQYF
-,TRBJ2-5,TRBV28,TRBD2,TGTGCCAGCAGCCCCGGGAGGCCCGAAGAGACCCAGTACTTC,CASSPGRPEETQYF
-,TRBJ2-1,TRBV5-1,TRBD2,TGCGCCAGCAGCCCTGGACTAGCGGGAGTGGATGAGCAGTTCTTC,CASSPGLAGVDEQFF
-,TRBJ2-4,TRBV29-1,-,TGCAGCGTTGAGCTCAGGGCCTGGGCCAAAAACATTCAGTACTTC,CSVELRAWAKNIQYF
few,TRBJ2-6,TRBV5-1,-,TGCGCCAGCACTTCGGGGGGCACCCGCTCCCCCGGGGCCAACGTCCTGACTTTC,CASTSGGTRSPGANVLTF
-,TRBJ2-5,TRBV27,-,TGTGCCAGCAGCTACCAAGAGACCCAGTACTTC,CASSYQETQYF
-,TRBJ2-2,TRBV9,TRBD1,TGTGCCAGCAGCGCCCGGAAACAGGGGGCGCGTGGAAGAACCGGGGAGCTGTTTTTT,CASSARKQGARGRTGELFF
-,TRBJ2-2,TRBV19,-,TGTGCCAGTAACCCTGCGGGAAGGACCGGGGAGCTGTTTTTT,CASNPAGRTGELFF
few,TRBJ2-3,TRBV4-2,TRBD2,TGTGCCAGCAGCCAAGATAAGACTAGCGGGACGCATACGCAGTATTTT,CASSQDKTSGTHTQYF
-,TRBJ2-1,TRBV5-1,TRBD2,TGCGCCAGCAGTGGGGGGGGACTAGACAATGAGCAGTTCTTC,CASSGGGLDNEQFF
few,TRBJ2-1,TRBV29-1,-,TGCAGCGTTCGGACTACAATAGAGCAGTTCTTC,CSVRTTIEQFF
few,TRBJ2-5,TRBV18,TRBD1,TGTGCCAGCTCACCGACAGGGATACAAGAGACCCAGTACTTC,CASSPTGIQETQYF
-,TRBJ1-4,TRBV4-3,-,TGCGCCAGCAGCCAAGACAGAAATGAAAAACTGTTTTTT,CASSQDRNEKLFF
-,TRBJ2-2,TRBV30,-,TGTGCCTGGAGTGTCCGAAGCCTTAACACCGGGGAGCTGTTTTTT,CAWSVRSLNTGELFF
-,TRBJ1-1,TRBV5-1,-,TGCGCCAGCAGCTCCCCCAGGGATATGAACACTGAAGCTTTCTTT,CASSSPRDMNTEAFF
few,TRBJ2-7,TRBV6-6,TRBD2,TGTGCCAGTTCCCAACTAGCGGCTAAAGAGCAGTACTTC,CASSQLAAKEQYF
-,TRBJ2-7,TRBV5-4,-,TGTGCCAGCAGCGGCGAAGAGACTAGTCGCTACGAGCAGTACTTC,CASSGEETSRYEQYF
-,TRBJ2-7,TRBV5-4,-,TGTGCCAGCAGCTTGGGGCAGGGCGTAGGCGAGTACTTC,CASSLGQGVGEYF
-,TRBJ1-2,TRBV25-1,TRBD1,TGTGCCAGCAGTCCGGACAGGGTGGGGGGCTACACCTTC,CASSPDRVGGYTF
-,TRBJ2-7,TRBV5-6,-,TGTGCCAGCAGCCCAGGTTCGGGATACGAGCAGTACTTC,CASSPGSGYEQYF
few,TRBJ2-6,TRBV13,-,TGTGCCAGCAAGGTGTTGGGGCTGGCTGGGGCCAACGTCCTGACTTTC,CASKVLGLAGANVLTF
-,TRBJ2-1,TRBV18,-,TGTGCCAGCTCACCTCGAAGACAGGCAAGATCCTACAATGAGCAGTTCTTC,CASSPRRQARSYNEQFF
-,TRBJ2-2,TRBV19,-,TGTGCCAGTAGTATTTCACCGGCCGGGGAGCTGTTTTTT,CASSISPAGELFF
-,TRBJ2-4,TRBV6-5,-,TGTGCCAGCAGTACCCTCGGGGTGGCCAAAAACATTCAGTACTTC,CASSTLGVAKNIQYF
few,TRBJ2-3,TRBV5-4,-,TGTGCCAGCAGCGTAAGCGTCGGTAGCGCAGATACGCAGTATTTT,CASSVSVGSADTQYF
-,TRBJ1-2,TRBV28,-,TGTGCCAGCAGTTCACCTCCACGCAGCTATGGCTACACCTTC,CASSSPPRSYGYTF
few,TRBJ2-1,TRBV19,TRBD1,TGTGCCAGTAGTATACGGGGCAGGGGGCGATTCCCCTACAATGAGCAGTTCTTC,CASSIRGRGRFPYNEQFF
-,TRBJ1-5,TRBV2,-,TGTGCCAGGGGGACATTGCGCAATCAGCCCCAGCATTTT,CARGTLRNQPQHF
few,TRBJ2-7,TRBV7-2,TRBD2,TGTGCCAGCAGCTTTGCGGGAGGGCAGCGCGAGCAGTACTTC,CASSFAGGQREQYF
-,TRBJ1-2,TRBV27,-,TGTGCCAGCAGTTTTAGTTCCCCACCCTATGGCTACACCTTC,CASSFSSPPYGYTF
-,TRBJ1-5,TRBV7-2,-,TGTGCCAGCAGCTCTAACAATCAGCCCCAGCATTTT,CASSSNNQPQHF
-,TRBJ2-1,TRBV11-2,-,TGTGCCAGCAGCTTCTCACTTCAACAGAGTTACAATGAGCAGTTCTTC,CASSFSLQQSYNEQFF
-,TRBJ1-2,TRBV30,-,TGTGCCTGGAGCCTAGGGGGTCGGTTTAACTATGGCTACACCTTC,CAWSLGGRFNYGYTF
-,TRBJ1-5,TRBV28,-,TGTGCCAGCAGTACTTTAGGGAGGGGCCGTCAGCCCCAGCATTTT,CASSTLGRGRQPQHF
-,TRBJ1-2,TRBV25-1,TRBD1,TGTGCCAGCAGTGATCCCCGACAGGGGGGTAACTATGGCTACACCTTC,CASSDPRQGGNYGYTF
few,TRBJ2-7,TRBV5-1,-,TGCGCCAGCAGCTTGGTGGCAGCGGTGGGTTACGAGCAGTACTTC,CASSLVAAVGYEQYF